These 11 T cell receptor beta chains came from one sample sequenced in a study of OX40 agonist ivuxolimab in advanced cancers. Method: immunoSEQ multiplex PCR; TCRdb's copy keeps in-frame clones and lacks some. This sample has 30,000 to 40,000 clones, with approximately 90% found just once. This sample comprised CD4+ or CD8+ T cells sorted from blood, obtained in a trial of the OX40 agonist ivuxolimab. These receptors were obtained from an adult with an advanced solid tumor such as melanoma, head and neck, liver or kidney cancer.

The chain carries TRBV28 and TRBJ2-1; 13 positions agree with TRBD2. CDR1 and CDR2 from the germline V gene are MDHEN and SYDVKM. The CDR3 spans 16 residues. With V trimmed by 2 bases and J by 6 bases, 4 bases remained unmatched. The CDR3 DNA sequence: TGTGCCAGCAGTTTAACTAGCGGGAGGGTTGGCAATGAGCAGTTCTTC. This sequence encodes CASSLTSGRVGNEQFF. Complete variable domain (other parts from reference TRBV28 and TRBJ2-1): DVKVTQSSRYLVKRTGEKVFLECVQDMDHENMFWYRQDPGLGLRLIYFSYDVKMKEKGDIPEGYSVSREKKERFSLILESASTNQTSMYLCASSLTSGRVGNEQFFGPGTRLTVL.

The chain recombines TRBV21-1 with TRBJ1-4; the D call TRBD1 from the table was never checked on the DNA. TRBV21-1 is noted as a pseudogene. The CDR3 sequence is 13 residues long. CDR3 in DNA: TGTGCCAACAACAGGGGGTGGGAAGAAAAACTGTTTTTT. Its protein product is CANNRGWEEKLFF.

The rearrangement links TRBV30 to TRBJ2-1; possible D gene TRBD2, 6 bases. CDR3 length equals 14 residues. Germline values: CDR1 GTSNPN, CDR2 SVGIG (reference sequence). Trimming cost V 2 bases and J 6 bases, with 14 bases left between them. CDR3 sequence: CAWSNTGGPNEQFF. DNA for the CDR3: TGTGCCTGGAGTAATACCGGGGGTCCCAATGAGCAGTTCTTC.

In nucleotides, the CDR3 is TGTGCCAGCACCAAAACCGGACAGGTTGACACTGAAGCTTTCTTT. Its translation is CASTKTGQVDTEAFF. V is TRBV6-5 and J is TRBJ1-1, with 7 bases matching TRBD1. Trimming cost V 7 bases and J 3 bases; bases outside gene matches: 11. This CDR3 is built from 15 residues. Germline values: CDR1 MNHEY, CDR2 SVGAGI.

CDR3 bases: TGTGCCAGCAGTCCATCTCTCTCCTACAATGAGCAGTTCTTC. Amino acid sequence: CASSPSLSYNEQFF. V and J are TRBV27 and TRBJ2-1, with D unresolved. V lost 5 bases, J lost 0 bases, and 8 bases lay in between. CDR1 and CDR2 (germline): MNHEY, SMNVEV (reference sequence). CDR3 size: 14 residues.

The CDR3 protein is CASSLDPRAPGELFF. The CDR3 DNA reads as TGTGCCAGCAGCTTAGATCCAAGGGCCCCCGGGGAGCTGTTTTTT. The chain uses TRBV11-3 and TRBJ2-2; D remains ambiguous. The germline V and J ends were trimmed by 0 bases and 6 bases, with 11 bases remaining between them. CDR3 length equals 15 residues. CDR1 SGHNT and CDR2 YENEEA come from the germline V gene.

The V call is TRBV18, the J call TRBJ2-1; D tentatively reads TRBD1 or TRBD2 (5 bases each). Looked up from germline, CDR1 is KGHSH and CDR2 is LQKENI. With 9 bases removed from V and 10 bases from J, the gap between germline ends came to 16 bases. The length of the CDR3 is 12 residues. CDR3 sequence: CASSTGAEEQFF. The DNA of the CDR3 is TGTGCCAGTTCCACCGGGGCAGAGGAGCAGTTCTTC. The full variable domain, in which reference TRBV18 and TRBJ2-1 provide the parts outside the CDR3, is NAGVMQNPRHLVRRRGQEARLRCSPMKGHSHVYWYRQLPEEGLKFMVYLQKENIIDESGMPKERFSAEFPKEGPSILRIQQVVRGDSAAYFCASSTGAEEQFFGPGTRLTVL.

The chain recombines TRBV9 with TRBJ2-3; D is undetermined. The germline V gene has CDR1 SGDLS and CDR2 YYNGEE. V lost 3 bases to trimming and J lost 0 bases, with 11 bases between them. This CDR3 spans 15 amino acids. In DNA, the CDR3 is TGTGCCAGCAGCGCCGTACCACTCAGCACAGATACGCAGTATTTT. This gives the protein CASSAVPLSTDTQYF.

This rearrangement joins TRBV28 to TRBJ2-7; 8 bases are shared with TRBD2. Germline-derived CDR1 and CDR2 are MDHEN and SYDVKM. V shed 7 bases, J shed 6 bases, and the junction held 14 bases outside the gene matches. The CDR3 runs 15 residues. CDR3 loop: CASTIAAGDVSEQYF. DNA of the CDR3: TGTGCCAGCACCATAGCAGCGGGAGACGTAAGCGAGCAGTACTTC. Supplemented by reference TRBV28 and TRBJ2-7, the full variable domain reads DVKVTQSSRYLVKRTGEKVFLECVQDMDHENMFWYRQDPGLGLRLIYFSYDVKMKEKGDIPEGYSVSREKKERFSLILESASTNQTSMYLCASTIAAGDVSEQYFGPGTRLTVT.

The CDR3 loop is CASSLLLSLRGSVHTQYF. As DNA, the CDR3 is TGTGCCAGCAGCCTCCTATTGTCCCTCCGGGGGTCTGTACATACGCAGTATTTT. The V gene is TRBV7-2, the J gene TRBJ2-3; TRBD2 might be the D (6 bases). The V gene's germline CDR1 is SGHTA and CDR2 FQGNSA. Trimming left V 5 bases short and J 7 bases short, with 28 bases between. This CDR3 contains 18 residues.

This chain links TRBV19 with TRBJ2-2, with D perhaps matching TRBD2 (6 bases). The germline V gene encodes CDR1 LNHDA and CDR2 SQIVND (reference sequence). The length of the CDR3 is 14 residues. V shed 8 bases and J shed 3 bases, with 13 bases lying between them. CDR3 in DNA: TGTGCCAGTGCCCTCTGGGGGGACACCGGGGAGCTGTTTTTT. As protein: CASALWGDTGELFF.